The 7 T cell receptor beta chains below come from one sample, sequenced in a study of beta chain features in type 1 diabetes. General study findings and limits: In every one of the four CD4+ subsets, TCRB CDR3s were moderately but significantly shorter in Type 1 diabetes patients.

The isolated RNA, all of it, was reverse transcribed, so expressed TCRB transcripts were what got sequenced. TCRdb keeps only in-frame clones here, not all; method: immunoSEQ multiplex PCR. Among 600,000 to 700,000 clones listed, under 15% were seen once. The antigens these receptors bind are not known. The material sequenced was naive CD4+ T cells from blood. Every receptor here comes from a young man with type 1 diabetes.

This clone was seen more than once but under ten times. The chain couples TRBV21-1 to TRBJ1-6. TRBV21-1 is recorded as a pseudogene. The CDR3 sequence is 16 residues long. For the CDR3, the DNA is TGTGCCAGGATCCCGGAGGGGAGCTCCTATAATTCACCCCTCCACTTT. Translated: CARIPEGSSYNSPLHF.

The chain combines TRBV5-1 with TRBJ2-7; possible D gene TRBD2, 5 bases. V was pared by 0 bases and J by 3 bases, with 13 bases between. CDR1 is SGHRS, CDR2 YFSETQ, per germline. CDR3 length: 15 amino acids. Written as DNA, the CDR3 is TGCGCCAGCAGCTTGGGTCCAGTGGGGAGCTACGAGCAGTACTTC. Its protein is CASSLGPVGSYEQYF.

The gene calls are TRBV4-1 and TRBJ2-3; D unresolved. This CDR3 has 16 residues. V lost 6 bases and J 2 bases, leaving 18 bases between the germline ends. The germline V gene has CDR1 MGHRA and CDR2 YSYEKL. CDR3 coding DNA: TGCGCCAGCAGACAACTCCCGGGCCCGAACACAGATACGCAGTATTTT. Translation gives CASRQLPGPNTDTQYF.

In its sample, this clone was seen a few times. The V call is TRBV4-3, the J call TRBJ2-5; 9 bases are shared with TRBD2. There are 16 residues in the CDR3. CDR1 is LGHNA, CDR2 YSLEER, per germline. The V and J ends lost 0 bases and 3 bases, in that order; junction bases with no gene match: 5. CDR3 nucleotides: TGCGCCAGCAGCCAAGATCCGGCTAGCGGGGAAGAGACCCAGTACTTC. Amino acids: CASSQDPASGEETQYF.

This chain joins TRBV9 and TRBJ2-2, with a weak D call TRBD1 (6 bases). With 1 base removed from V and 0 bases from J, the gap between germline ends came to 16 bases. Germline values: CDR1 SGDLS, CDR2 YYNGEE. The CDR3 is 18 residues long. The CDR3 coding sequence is TGTGCCAGCAGCGTAAGCCCGAGAGGACAGCCGAACACCGGGGAGCTGTTTTTT. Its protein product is CASSVSPRGQPNTGELFF.

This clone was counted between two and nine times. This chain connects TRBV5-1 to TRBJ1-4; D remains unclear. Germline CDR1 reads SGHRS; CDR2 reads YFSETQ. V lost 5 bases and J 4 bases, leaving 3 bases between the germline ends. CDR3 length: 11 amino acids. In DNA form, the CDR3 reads TGCGCCAGCAGGTATAATGAAAAACTGTTTTTT. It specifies CASRYNEKLFF.

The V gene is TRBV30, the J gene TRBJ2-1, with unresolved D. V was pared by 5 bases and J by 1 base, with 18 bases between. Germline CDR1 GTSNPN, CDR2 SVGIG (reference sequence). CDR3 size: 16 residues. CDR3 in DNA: TGTGCCTGGGAACGAGGCTCCGGCAGGTCCTACAATGAGCAGTTCTTC. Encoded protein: CAWERGSGRSYNEQFF.